The 9 T cell receptor beta chains presented below share a single source sample, sequenced in a study of Ad26.COV2.S vaccination and SARS-CoV-2 variants. Profiled with immunoSEQ multiplex PCR; TCRdb holds only in-frame clones, not every one. The table has hundreds of thousands of clones, approximately 87% seen once; the top ten hold over 2.5%. Treatment of the sample: roughly 19 received Ad26.COV2.S at low or high dose, single or two shots; roughly five received placebo; per-sample allocation not given. The study sampled participants on day 63 after the first vaccine or placebo injection. Sequenced here: peripheral blood, sampled in a trial of Ad26.COV2.S vaccine versus placebo. The origin of the receptors is a person between 18 and 65 years old who received the Ad26.COV2.S COVID-19 vaccine or a placebo.

The sample holds one count of this clone. This chain joins TRBV11-2 and TRBJ1-1; the D is unclear. The CDR3 is 15 amino acids. The ends were cut back, 3 bases at V and 1 base at J, with 12 bases in the middle. Germline CDR1 and CDR2: SGHAT and FQNNGV. CDR3 nucleotides: TGTGCCAGCAGCTTTACCCATGAAGGGAACACTGAAGCTTTCTTT. Protein sequence: CASSFTHEGNTEAFF.

This chain uses TRBV18 with TRBJ2-6; tentative D call: TRBD1 (6 bases). There are 16 residues in the CDR3. V was clipped by 2 bases and J by 2 bases, with 10 bases between them. Germline CDR1 reads KGHSH; CDR2 reads LQKENI. CDR3 sequence reads: CASSPVAGAGANVLTF. CDR3 coding DNA: TGTGCCAGCTCACCAGTCGCAGGGGCTGGGGCCAACGTCCTGACTTTC. Complete variable domain (other parts from reference TRBV18 and TRBJ2-6): NAGVMQNPRHLVRRRGQEARLRCSPMKGHSHVYWYRQLPEEGLKFMVYLQKENIIDESGMPKERFSAEFPKEGPSILRIQQVVRGDSAAYFCASSPVAGAGANVLTFGAGSRLTVL.

This chain connects TRBV4-1 to TRBJ2-3; 7 positions agree with TRBD2. The CDR3 length is 15 residues. V trimming: 1 base; J trimming: 4 bases; junction bases outside the gene matches: 5. CDR1 MGHRA and CDR2 YSYEKL come from the germline V gene. CDR3 amino acids: CASSQVKLAADTQYF. The CDR3 DNA follows: TGCGCCAGCAGCCAAGTGAAGCTAGCGGCAGATACGCAGTATTTT.

The genes are TRBV3-1 (or the pseudogene TRBV3-2) and TRBJ1-6; D unclear. The CDR3 totals 13 residues. From germline, CDR1 is LGHDT and CDR2 YNNKEL (reference sequence). V lost 1 base and J 14 bases, leaving 12 bases between the germline ends. CDR3 sequence (DNA): TGTGCCAGCAGCCAAGTCGATCTTGTTGCCCTCCACTTT. It encodes CASSQVDLVALHF.

The chain combines TRBV6-2 or TRBV6-3 with TRBJ1-5; D is perhaps TRBD1 (5 bases). V was clipped by 2 bases and J by 4 bases, with 15 bases between them. The germline gives CDR1 MNHEY, CDR2 SVGEGT. CDR3 length equals 16 residues. The CDR3 DNA follows: TGTGCCAGCAGTTACCCGGGGCAGGGAGAGAATCAGCCCCAGCATTTT. The encoded protein is CASSYPGQGENQPQHF.

This rearrangement joins TRBV24-1 to TRBJ2-2; TRBD2 agrees at 7 bases. The length of the CDR3 is 14 residues. Trimming removed 9 bases from V and 5 bases from J; junction bases left unmatched: 8. Germline CDR1 KGHDR, CDR2 SFDVKD. The chain's CDR3 is CATRRGGLTGELFF. Here the CDR3 DNA reads TGTGCCACCCGTCGGGGAGGGTTAACCGGGGAGCTGTTTTTT.

The gene calls are TRBV18 and TRBJ1-2; D gene uncertain. V dropped 2 bases and J dropped 0 bases, with 7 bases sitting between them. This CDR3 comprises 14 residues. From germline, CDR1 is KGHSH and CDR2 LQKENI. The CDR3 protein is CASSPTDTNYGYTF. In DNA, the CDR3 is TGTGCCAGCTCACCAACTGACACTAACTATGGCTACACCTTC.

The chain combines TRBV5-1 with TRBJ2-7; tentatively, D is TRBD1 or TRBD2 (5 bases each). The CDR3 spans 16 residues. Per the germline V gene, CDR1 is SGHRS and CDR2 is YFSETQ. V lost 4 bases to trimming and J lost 6 bases, with 23 bases between them. DNA for the CDR3: TGCGCCAGCAGCCAAGACCCGGGACGCAGAGAGCTCGAGCAGTACTTC. Residues: CASSQDPGRRELEQYF.

The V call is TRBV4-1, the J call TRBJ2-6, with a tentative D call TRBD1 (6 bases). The germline gives CDR1 MGHRA, CDR2 YSYEKL. The CDR3 has 15 amino acids. The ends were cut back, 6 bases at V and 0 bases at J, with 9 bases in the middle. In DNA form, the CDR3 reads TGCGCCAGCAGTCAGGACAGCTCTGGGGCCAACGTCCTGACTTTC. As protein: CASSQDSSGANVLTF.